Listed below are T cell receptor beta chains from one sample, sequenced in a study of CD8+ T cells in alopecia areata. Only in-frame clones appear in the TCRdb table, and some are missing; sequencing was by immunoSEQ multiplex PCR. Found here are some 220,000 clones, more than 45% of them singletons; the top ten hold roughly 1.6%. This specimen was CD4+ T cells sorted from blood, taken at week 4, from a patient treated with tofacitinib. These TCRs come from a human donor with alopecia areata. Both conserved end residues are part of each CDR3. Fields, in order: V gene, J gene, clone size, D gene, CDR3 protein, CDR3 DNA. The D gene is left open where the match is weak. Not all rows give a size; the values are once, few, many and, for expanded clones, a class.

V gene: TRBV2
J gene: TRBJ1-4
clone size: .
D gene: .
CDR3 protein: CASSLREKLFF
CDR3 DNA: TGTGCCAGCAGTCTAAGAGAAAAACTGTTTTTT

V gene: TRBV29-1
J gene: TRBJ1-2
clone size: .
D gene: .
CDR3 protein: CSVEDQGGYTF
CDR3 DNA: TGCAGCGTTGAAGACCAAGGAGGCTACACCTTC

V gene: TRBV28
J gene: TRBJ2-1
clone size: few
D gene: TRBD1
CDR3 protein: CATTTGRSYNEQFF
CDR3 DNA: TGTGCCACTACGACAGGGAGATCCTACAATGAGCAGTTCTTC

V gene: TRBV29-1
J gene: TRBJ1-1
clone size: .
D gene: .
CDR3 protein: CSVRLGIHAFF
CDR3 DNA: TGCAGCGTTCGATTAGGGATCCACGCTTTCTTT

V gene: TRBV27
J gene: TRBJ2-1
clone size: .
D gene: TRBD1
CDR3 protein: CASSLSLGQSSYNEQFF
CDR3 DNA: TGTGCCAGCAGTTTGAGTTTGGGACAGAGCTCCTACAATGAGCAGTTCTTC

V gene: TRBV7-2
J gene: TRBJ2-3
clone size: many
D gene: .
CDR3 protein: CASSPSRDTQYF
CDR3 DNA: TGTGCCAGCAGCCCCTCCAGAGATACGCAGTATTTT

V gene: TRBV7-2
J gene: TRBJ1-1
clone size: .
D gene: .
CDR3 protein: CASSLGQMNTEAFF
CDR3 DNA: TGTGCCAGCAGCTTAGGACAGATGAACACTGAAGCTTTCTTT

V gene: TRBV2
J gene: TRBJ2-1
clone size: .
D gene: .
CDR3 protein: CASKYQNEQFF
CDR3 DNA: TGTGCCAGCAAATACCAGAATGAGCAGTTCTTC

V gene: TRBV4-3
J gene: TRBJ1-1
clone size: .
D gene: .
CDR3 protein: CARTPEGTEAFF
CDR3 DNA: TGCGCCAGGACCCCTGAGGGCACTGAAGCTTTCTTT

V gene: TRBV29-1
J gene: TRBJ2-3
clone size: .
D gene: TRBD2
CDR3 protein: CSTSTSGYTDTQYF
CDR3 DNA: TGCAGCACCTCGACTAGCGGCTACACAGATACGCAGTATTTT

V gene: TRBV27
J gene: TRBJ2-3
clone size: .
D gene: TRBD2
CDR3 protein: CASSLGGVSTDTQYF
CDR3 DNA: TGTGCCAGCAGTTTAGGGGGGGTAAGCACAGATACGCAGTATTTT

V gene: TRBV2
J gene: TRBJ2-2
clone size: few
D gene: TRBD1
CDR3 protein: CASSETGVTGELFF
CDR3 DNA: TGTGCCAGCAGTGAAACAGGGGTGACCGGGGAGCTGTTTTTT

V gene: TRBV6-5
J gene: TRBJ2-1
clone size: .
D gene: TRBD2
CDR3 protein: CASSLGGAENNEQFF
CDR3 DNA: TGTGCCAGCAGCCTCGGGGGGGCGGAGAACAATGAGCAGTTCTTC

V gene: TRBV2
J gene: TRBJ2-3
clone size: .
D gene: TRBD2
CDR3 protein: CASSEAPMASGRDTQYF
CDR3 DNA: TGTGCCAGCAGTGAAGCGCCTATGGCTAGCGGTCGTGATACGCAGTATTTT